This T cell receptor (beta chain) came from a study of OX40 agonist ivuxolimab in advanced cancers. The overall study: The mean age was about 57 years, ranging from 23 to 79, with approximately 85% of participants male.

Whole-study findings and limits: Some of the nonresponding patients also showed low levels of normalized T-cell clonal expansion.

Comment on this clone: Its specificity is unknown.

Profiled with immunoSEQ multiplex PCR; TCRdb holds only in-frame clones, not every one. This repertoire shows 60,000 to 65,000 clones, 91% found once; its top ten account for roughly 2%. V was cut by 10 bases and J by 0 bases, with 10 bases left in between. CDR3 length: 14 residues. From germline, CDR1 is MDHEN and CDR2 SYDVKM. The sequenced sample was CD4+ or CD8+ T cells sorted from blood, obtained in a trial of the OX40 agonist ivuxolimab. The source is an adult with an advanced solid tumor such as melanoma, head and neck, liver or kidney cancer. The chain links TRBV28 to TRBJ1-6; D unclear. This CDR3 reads CATQGSSYNSPLHF. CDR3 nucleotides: TGTGCCACCCAAGGGAGCTCCTATAATTCACCCCTCCACTTT.